This TCR beta chain appears in the sequencing data of a study of cytomegalovirus exposure and HLA in healthy donors. The CDR3 length is 18 residues. Germline-derived CDR1 and CDR2 are SGHVS and FQNEAQ. In the case of this clone: One end of the junction does not line up with germline, which may come from a read error.

The PCR used 60 Vbeta and 13 Jbeta primers. Repertoires were generated with immunoSEQ multiplex PCR, while TCRdb's copy carries only in-frame clones and drops some. The sample gives 210,000 or so clones, 80% to 85% of which show up once; under 0.85% is in the top ten. The source is a boy between 2 and 15 years old in good health and CMV-seronegative. The chain uses TRBV7-8 and TRBJ2-5; 14 bases are shared with TRBD2. The sample comprised PBMCs. The CDR3 bases are TGTGCCAGCAGCCGGGGACTAGCGGGAGTAGTGTTTAGAGAGACCCGGTACTTC. This translates into CASSRGLAGVVFRETRYF.